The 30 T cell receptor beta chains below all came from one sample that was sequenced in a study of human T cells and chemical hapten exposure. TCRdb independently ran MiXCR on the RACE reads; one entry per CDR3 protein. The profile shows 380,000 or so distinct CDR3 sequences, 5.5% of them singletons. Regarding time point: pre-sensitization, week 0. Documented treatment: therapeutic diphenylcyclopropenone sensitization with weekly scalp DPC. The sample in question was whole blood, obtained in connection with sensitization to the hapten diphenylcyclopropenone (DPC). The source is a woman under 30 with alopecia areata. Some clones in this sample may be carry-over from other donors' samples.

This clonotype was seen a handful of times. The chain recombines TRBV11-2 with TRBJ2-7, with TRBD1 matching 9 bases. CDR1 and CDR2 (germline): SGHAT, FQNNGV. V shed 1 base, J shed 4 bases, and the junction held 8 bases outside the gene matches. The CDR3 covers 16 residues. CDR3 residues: CASSLARDRVFYEQYF. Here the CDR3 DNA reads TGTGCCAGCAGCTTAGCGAGGGACAGGGTGTTTTACGAGCAGTACTTC.

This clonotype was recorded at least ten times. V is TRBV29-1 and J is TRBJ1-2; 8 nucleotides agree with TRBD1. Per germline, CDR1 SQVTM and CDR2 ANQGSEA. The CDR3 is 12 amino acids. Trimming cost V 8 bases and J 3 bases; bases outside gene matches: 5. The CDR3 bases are TGCAGCTCCCAGGGGGCTGACTATGGCTACACCTTC. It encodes CSSQGADYGYTF.

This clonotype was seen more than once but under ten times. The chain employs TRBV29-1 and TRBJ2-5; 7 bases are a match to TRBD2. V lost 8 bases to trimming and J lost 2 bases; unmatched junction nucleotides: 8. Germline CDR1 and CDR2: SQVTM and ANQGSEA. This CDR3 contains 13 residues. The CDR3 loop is CSSLGGGQETQYF. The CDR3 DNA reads TGCAGCTCCCTTGGGGGGGGGCAAGAGACCCAGTACTTC.

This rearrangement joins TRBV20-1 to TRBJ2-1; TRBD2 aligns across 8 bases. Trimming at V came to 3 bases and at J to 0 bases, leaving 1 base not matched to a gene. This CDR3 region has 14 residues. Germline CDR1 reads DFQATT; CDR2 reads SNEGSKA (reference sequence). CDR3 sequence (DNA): TGCAGTGCTAGGGCGGGGGGCTCCTACAATGAGCAGTTCTTC. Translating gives CSARAGGSYNEQFF.

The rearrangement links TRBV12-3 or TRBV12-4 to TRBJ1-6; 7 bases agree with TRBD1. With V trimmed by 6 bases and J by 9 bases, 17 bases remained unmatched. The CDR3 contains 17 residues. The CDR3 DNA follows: TGTGCCAGCAGCCCAATTCCGGGACAGCCTAGTAGTTCACCCCTCCACTTT. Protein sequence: CASSPIPGQPSSSPLHF.

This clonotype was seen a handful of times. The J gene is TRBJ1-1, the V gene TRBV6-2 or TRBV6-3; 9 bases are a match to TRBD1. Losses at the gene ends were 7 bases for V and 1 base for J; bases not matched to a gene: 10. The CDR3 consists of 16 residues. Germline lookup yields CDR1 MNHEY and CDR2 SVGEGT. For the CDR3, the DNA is TGTGCCAGCAACAATTACAGGGGGCGTCGGAACACTGAAGCTTTCTTT. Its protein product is CASNNYRGRRNTEAFF.

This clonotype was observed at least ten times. CDR3 nucleotide sequence: TGCAGTGCTCCTATTCAGCAAAACACTGAAGCTTTCTTT. Its protein product is CSAPIQQNTEAFF. The V call is TRBV20-1, the J call TRBJ1-1; no clear D. This CDR3 is built from 13 residues. The germline V gene encodes CDR1 DFQATT and CDR2 SNEGSKA (reference sequence). With 5 bases removed from V and 2 bases from J, the gap between germline ends came to 12 bases.

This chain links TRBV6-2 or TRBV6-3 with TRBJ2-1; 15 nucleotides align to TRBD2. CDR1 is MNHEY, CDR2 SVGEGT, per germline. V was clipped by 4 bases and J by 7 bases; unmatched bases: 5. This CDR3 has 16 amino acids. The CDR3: CASSSPGLAGGNEQFF. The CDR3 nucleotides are TGTGCCAGCAGTTCCCCGGGACTAGCGGGGGGTAATGAGCAGTTCTTC.

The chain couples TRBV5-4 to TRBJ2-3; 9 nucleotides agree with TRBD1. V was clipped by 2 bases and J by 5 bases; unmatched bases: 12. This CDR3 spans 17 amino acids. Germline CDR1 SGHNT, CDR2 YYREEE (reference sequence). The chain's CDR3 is CASSFYPGTGFEDTQYF. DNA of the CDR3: TGTGCCAGCAGCTTTTATCCGGGGACAGGGTTTGAAGATACGCAGTATTTT.

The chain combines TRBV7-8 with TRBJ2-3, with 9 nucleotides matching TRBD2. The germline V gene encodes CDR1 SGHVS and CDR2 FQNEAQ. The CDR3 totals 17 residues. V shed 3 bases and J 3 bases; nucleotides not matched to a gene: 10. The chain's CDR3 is CASSFPRLAGPTDTQYF. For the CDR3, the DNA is TGTGCCAGCAGCTTCCCCCGGCTAGCGGGGCCTACAGATACGCAGTATTTT.

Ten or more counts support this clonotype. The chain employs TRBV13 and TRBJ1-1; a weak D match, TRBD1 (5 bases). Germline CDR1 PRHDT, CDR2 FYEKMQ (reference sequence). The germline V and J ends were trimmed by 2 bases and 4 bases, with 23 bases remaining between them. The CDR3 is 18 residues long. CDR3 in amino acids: CASSLKKKVPPRGTEAFF. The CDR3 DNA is TGTGCCAGCAGCTTAAAAAAAAAGGTGCCTCCTAGGGGCACTGAAGCTTTCTTT.

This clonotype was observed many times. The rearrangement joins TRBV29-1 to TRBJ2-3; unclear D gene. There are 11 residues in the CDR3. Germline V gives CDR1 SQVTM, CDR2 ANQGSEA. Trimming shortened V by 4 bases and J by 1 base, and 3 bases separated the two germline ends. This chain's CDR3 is CSVARTDTQYF. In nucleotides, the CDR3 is TGCAGCGTTGCCCGCACAGATACGCAGTATTTT.

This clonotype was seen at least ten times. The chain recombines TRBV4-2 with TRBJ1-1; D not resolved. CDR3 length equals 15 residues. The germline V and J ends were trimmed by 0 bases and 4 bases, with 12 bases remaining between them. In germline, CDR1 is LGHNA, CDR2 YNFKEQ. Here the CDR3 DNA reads TGTGCCAGCAGCCAAGAACCCATGATGAGCACTGAAGCTTTCTTT. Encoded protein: CASSQEPMMSTEAFF.

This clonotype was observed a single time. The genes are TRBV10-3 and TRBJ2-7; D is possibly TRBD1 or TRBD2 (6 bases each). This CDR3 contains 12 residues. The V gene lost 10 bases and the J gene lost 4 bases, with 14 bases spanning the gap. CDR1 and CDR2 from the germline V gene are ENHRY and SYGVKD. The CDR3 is CATKGGGYEQYF. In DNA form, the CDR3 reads TGTGCCACCAAGGGGGGTGGGTACGAGCAGTACTTC.

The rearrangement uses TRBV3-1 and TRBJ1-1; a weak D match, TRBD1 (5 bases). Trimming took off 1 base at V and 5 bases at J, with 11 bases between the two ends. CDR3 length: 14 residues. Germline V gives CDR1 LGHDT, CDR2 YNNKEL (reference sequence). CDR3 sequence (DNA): TGTGCCAGCAGCCAAGTGGGGGGTTTGACTGAAGCTTTCTTT. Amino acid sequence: CASSQVGGLTEAFF.

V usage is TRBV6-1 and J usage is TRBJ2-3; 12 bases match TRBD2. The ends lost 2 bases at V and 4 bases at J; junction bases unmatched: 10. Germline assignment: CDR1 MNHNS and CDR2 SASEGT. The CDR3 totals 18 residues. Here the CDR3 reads CASSEKLAGGLRADTQYF. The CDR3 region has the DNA TGTGCCAGCAGTGAAAAGCTAGCGGGGGGGCTGCGTGCAGATACGCAGTATTTT.

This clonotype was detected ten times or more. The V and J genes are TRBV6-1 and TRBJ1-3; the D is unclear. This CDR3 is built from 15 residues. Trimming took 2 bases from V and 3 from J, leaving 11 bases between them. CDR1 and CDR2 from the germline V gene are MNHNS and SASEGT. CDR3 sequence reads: CASSELTAIGNTIYF. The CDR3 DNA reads TGTGCCAGCAGTGAACTGACCGCGATTGGAAACACCATATATTTT.

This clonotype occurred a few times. The CDR3 DNA follows: TGTGCCAGCAGCCAAGAACTAACTAGCGGGGAAGATACGCAGTATTTT. Translated: CASSQELTSGEDTQYF. J is TRBJ2-3 and V is TRBV3-1; 10 nucleotides align to TRBD2. The V and J ends lost 0 bases and 5 bases, in that order; junction bases with no gene match: 5. Germline V gene sequence: CDR1 LGHDT, CDR2 YNNKEL (reference sequence). The CDR3 loop spans 16 amino acids.

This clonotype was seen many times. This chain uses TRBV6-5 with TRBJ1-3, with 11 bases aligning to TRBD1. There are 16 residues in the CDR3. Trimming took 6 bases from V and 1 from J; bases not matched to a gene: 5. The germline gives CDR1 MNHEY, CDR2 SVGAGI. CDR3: CASRVRDRGSGNTIYF. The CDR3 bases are TGTGCCAGCAGAGTCCGGGACAGGGGGTCTGGAAACACCATATATTTT.

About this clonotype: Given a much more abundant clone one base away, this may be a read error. This CDR3 is CACSEGPDTQYF. The CDR3 nucleotides read TGTGCCTGCAGCGAGGGTCCAGATACGCAGTATTTT. The gene calls are TRBV2 and TRBJ2-3, with a weak D call TRBD2 (5 bases). CDR1 SNHLY and CDR2 FYNNEI come from the germline V gene. The CDR3 covers 12 residues. Combining the CDR3 with reference TRBV2 and TRBJ2-3 gives the whole variable domain EPEVTQTPSHQVTQMGQEVILRCVPISNHLYFYWYRQILGQKVEFLVSFYNNEISEKSEIFDDQFSVERPDGSNFTLKIRSTKLEDSAMYFCACSEGPDTQYFGPGTRLTVL.

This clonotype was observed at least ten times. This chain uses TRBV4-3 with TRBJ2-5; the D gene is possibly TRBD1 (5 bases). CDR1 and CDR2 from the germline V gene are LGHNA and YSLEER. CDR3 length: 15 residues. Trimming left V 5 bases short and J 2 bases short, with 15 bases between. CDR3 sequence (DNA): TGCGCCAGCAGCACCGCAGGGTCCGATCAAGAGACCCAGTACTTC. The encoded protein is CASSTAGSDQETQYF.

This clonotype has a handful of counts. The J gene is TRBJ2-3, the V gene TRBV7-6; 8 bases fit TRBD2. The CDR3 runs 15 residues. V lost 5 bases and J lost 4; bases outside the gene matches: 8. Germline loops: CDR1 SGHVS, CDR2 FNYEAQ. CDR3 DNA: TGTGCCAGCAGCACCCCGGGGGGGGGTCCAGATACGCAGTATTTT. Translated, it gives CASSTPGGGPDTQYF.

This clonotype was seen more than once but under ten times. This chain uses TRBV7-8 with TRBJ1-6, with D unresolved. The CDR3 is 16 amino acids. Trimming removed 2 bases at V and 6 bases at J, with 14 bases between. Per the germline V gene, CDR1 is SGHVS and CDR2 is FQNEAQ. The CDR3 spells CASSLLSVGGNSPLHF. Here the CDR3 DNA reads TGTGCCAGCAGCTTACTATCAGTGGGTGGTAATTCACCCCTCCACTTT.

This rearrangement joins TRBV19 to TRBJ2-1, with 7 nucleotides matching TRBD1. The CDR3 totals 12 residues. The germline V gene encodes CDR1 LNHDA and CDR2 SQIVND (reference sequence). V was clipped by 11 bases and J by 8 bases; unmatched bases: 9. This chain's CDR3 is CAVQGSVHEQFF. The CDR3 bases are TGTGCCGTACAGGGGTCCGTCCATGAGCAGTTCTTC.

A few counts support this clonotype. The CDR3 DNA reads TGTGCCACCAGCAGAGTCCTCGGTAACATTCAGTACTTC. Translated, it gives CATSRVLGNIQYF. The rearrangement joins TRBV15 to TRBJ2-4; D uncertain. Germline loops: CDR1 LNHNV, CDR2 YYDKDF (reference sequence). Trimming stripped 1 base from V and 7 bases from J, with 8 bases between. The CDR3 loop spans 13 amino acids.

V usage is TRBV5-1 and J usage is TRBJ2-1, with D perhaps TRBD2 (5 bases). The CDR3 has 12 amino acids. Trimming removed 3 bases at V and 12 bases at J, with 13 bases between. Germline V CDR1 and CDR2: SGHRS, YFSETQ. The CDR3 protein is CASSSRREGQFF. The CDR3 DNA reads TGCGCCAGCAGCTCCCGGCGCGAGGGGCAGTTCTTC. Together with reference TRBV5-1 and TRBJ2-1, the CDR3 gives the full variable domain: KAGVTQTPRYLIKTRGQQVTLSCSPISGHRSVSWYQQTPGQGLQFLFEYFSETQRNKGNFPGRFSGRQFSNSRSEMNVSTLELGDSALYLCASSSRREGQFFGPGTRLTVL.

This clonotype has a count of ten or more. CDR3 residues: CASSSSGTGVSPLHF. DNA for the CDR3: TGTGCCAGCAGTTCCTCCGGGACAGGGGTCTCACCCCTCCACTTT. V usage is TRBV6-5 and J usage is TRBJ1-6; TRBD1 agrees at 10 bases. Per the germline V gene, CDR1 is MNHEY and CDR2 is SVGAGI. The V segment lost 4 bases and the J segment 10 bases; nucleotides outside the gene matches: 7. The CDR3 consists of 15 residues.

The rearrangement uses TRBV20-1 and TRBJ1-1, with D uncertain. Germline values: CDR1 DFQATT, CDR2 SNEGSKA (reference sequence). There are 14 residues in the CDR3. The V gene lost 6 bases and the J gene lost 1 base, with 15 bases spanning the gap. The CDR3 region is CSAPGATANTEAFF. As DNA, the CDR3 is TGCAGTGCGCCGGGAGCCACGGCGAACACTGAAGCTTTCTTT.

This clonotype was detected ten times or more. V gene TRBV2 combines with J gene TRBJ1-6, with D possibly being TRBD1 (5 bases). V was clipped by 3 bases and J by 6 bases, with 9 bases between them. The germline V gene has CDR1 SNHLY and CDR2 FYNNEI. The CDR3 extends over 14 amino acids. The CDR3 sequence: CASSDGTPNSPLHF. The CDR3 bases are TGTGCCAGCAGTGACGGGACTCCTAATTCACCCCTCCACTTT.

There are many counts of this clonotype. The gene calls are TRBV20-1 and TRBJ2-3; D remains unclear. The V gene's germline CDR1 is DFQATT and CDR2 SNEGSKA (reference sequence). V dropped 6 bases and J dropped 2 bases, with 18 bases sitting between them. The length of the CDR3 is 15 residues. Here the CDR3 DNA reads TGCAGTGCGGGTGGCTTGGGCACCAACACAGATACGCAGTATTTT. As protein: CSAGGLGTNTDTQYF.